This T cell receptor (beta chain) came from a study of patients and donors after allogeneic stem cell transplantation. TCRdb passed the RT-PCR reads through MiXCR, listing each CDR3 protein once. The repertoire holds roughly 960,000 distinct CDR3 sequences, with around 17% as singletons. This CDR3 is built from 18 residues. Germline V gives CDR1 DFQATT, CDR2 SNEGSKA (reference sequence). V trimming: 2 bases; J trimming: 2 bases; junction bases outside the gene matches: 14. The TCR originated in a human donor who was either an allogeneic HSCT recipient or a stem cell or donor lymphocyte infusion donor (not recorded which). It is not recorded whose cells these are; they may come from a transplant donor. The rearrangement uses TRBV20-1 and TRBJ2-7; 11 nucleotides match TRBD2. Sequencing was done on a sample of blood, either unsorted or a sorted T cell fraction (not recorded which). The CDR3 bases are TGCAGTGCTAGAACCTCGGGGTCTAGCGGGGGGAAACCCTACGAGCAGTACTTC. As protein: CSARTSGSSGGKPYEQYF.